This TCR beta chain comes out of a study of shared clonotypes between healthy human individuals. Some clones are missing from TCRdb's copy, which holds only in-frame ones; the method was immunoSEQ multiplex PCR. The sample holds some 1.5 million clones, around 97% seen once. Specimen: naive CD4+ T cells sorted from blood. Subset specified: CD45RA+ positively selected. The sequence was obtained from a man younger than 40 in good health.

In DNA form, the CDR3 reads TGTGCCAGCAGCCCTCCCGACATGGCCCAGTACTTC. Translation: CASSPPDMAQYF. The chain is built from TRBV28 and TRBJ2-5; D is unresolved. The CDR3 is 12 residues long. Germline values: CDR1 MDHEN, CDR2 SYDVKM. V was cut by 6 bases and J by 9 bases, with 14 bases left in between.